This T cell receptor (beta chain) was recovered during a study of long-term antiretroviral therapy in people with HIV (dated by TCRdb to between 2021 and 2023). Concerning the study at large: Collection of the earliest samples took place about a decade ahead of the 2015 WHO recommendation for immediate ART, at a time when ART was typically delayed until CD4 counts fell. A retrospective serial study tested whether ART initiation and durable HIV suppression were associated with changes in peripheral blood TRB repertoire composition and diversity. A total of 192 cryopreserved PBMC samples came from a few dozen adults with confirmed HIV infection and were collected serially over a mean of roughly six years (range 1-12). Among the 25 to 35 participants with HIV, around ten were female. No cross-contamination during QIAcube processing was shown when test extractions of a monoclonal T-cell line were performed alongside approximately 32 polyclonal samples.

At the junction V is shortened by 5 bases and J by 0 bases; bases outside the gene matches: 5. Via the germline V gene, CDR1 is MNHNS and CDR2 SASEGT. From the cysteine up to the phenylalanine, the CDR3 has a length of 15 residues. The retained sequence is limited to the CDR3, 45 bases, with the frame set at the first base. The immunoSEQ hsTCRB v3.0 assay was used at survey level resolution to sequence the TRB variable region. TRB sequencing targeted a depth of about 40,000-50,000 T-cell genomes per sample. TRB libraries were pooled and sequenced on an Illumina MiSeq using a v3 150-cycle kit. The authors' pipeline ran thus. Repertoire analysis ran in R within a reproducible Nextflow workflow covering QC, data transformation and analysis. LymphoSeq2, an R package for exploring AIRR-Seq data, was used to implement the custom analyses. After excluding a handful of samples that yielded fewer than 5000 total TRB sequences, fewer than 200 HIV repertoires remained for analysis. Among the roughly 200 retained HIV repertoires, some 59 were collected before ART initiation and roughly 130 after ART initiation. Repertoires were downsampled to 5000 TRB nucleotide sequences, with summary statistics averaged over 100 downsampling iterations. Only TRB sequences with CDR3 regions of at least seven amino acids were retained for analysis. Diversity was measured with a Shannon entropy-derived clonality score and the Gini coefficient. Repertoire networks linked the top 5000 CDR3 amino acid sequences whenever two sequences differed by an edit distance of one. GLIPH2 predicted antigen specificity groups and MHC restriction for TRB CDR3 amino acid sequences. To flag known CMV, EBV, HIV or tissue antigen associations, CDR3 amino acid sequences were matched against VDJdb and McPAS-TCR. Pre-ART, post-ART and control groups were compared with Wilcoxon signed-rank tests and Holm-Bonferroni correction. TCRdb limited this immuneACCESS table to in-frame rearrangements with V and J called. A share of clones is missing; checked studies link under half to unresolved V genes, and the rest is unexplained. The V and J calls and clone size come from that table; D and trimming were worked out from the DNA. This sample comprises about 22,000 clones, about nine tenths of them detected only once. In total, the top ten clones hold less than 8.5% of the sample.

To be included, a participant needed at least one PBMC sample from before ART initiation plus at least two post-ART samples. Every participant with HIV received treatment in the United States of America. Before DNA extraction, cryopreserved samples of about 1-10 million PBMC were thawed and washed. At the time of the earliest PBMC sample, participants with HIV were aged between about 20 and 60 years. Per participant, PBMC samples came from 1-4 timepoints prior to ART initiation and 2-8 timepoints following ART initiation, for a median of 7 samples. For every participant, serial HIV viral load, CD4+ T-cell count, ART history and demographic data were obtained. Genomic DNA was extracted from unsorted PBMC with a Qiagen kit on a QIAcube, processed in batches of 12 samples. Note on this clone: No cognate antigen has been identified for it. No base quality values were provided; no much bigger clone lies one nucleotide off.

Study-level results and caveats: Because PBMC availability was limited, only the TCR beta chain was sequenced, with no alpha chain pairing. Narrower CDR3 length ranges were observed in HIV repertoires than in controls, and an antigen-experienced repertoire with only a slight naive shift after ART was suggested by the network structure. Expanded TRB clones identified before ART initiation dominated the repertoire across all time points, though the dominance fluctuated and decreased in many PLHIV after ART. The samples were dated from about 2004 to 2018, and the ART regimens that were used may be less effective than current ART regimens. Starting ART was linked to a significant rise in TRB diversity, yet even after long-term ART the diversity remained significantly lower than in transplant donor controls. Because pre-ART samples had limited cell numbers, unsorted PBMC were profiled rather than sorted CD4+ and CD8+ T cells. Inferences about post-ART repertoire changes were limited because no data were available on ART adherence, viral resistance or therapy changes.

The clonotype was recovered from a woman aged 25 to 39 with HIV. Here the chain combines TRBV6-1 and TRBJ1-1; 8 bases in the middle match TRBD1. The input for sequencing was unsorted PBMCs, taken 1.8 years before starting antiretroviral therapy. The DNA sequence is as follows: TGTGCCAGCAGTCCTCAGACAGGGGTGAACACTGAAGCTTTCTTT. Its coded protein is CASSPQTGVNTEAFF.